These 26 T cell receptor beta chains originate from one sample sequenced in a study of response to subunit inactivated influenza vaccine. A single record per CDR3 protein comes from TCRdb applying MiXCR to the RT-PCR reads. Among hundreds of thousands of distinct CDR3 sequences listed, approximately 10% were seen once. Separately, the same data were catalogued under a study of T cells expressing NK-cell markers. From that paper: UMI-tagged 5'RACE template switching yielded the TCR beta cDNA.

The specimen was PBMCs from blood, collected on the day of vaccination. The receptors were gathered from a man aged 50 or older who received an inactivated influenza vaccine.

The J gene is TRBJ2-7, the V gene TRBV30, with TRBD1 as a possible D gene (6 bases). CDR1 GTSNPN and CDR2 SVGIG come from the germline V gene (reference sequence). V was clipped by 3 bases and J by 0 bases, with 12 bases between them. The CDR3 spans 14 residues. The CDR3 loop is CAWRIVGASYEQYF. The CDR3 DNA reads as TGTGCCTGGAGGATCGTGGGGGCCTCCTACGAGCAGTACTTC.

In this sample, this clonotype turned up many times. The gene calls are TRBV4-2 and TRBJ2-7; tentative D call: TRBD1 (5 bases). Per germline, CDR1 LGHNA and CDR2 YNFKEQ. V lost 0 bases, J lost 2 bases, and 8 bases lay in between. The CDR3 is made up of 14 amino acids. CDR3 in amino acids: CASSQDTGPYEQYF. CDR3 DNA: TGTGCCAGCAGCCAAGATACAGGCCCCTACGAGCAGTACTTC.

This chain uses TRBV11-2 with TRBJ2-7; the match to TRBD1 covers 7 bases. The ends lost 2 bases at V and 4 bases at J; junction bases unmatched: 11. The CDR3 has 16 amino acids. Germline CDR1 and CDR2: SGHAT and FQNNGV. CDR3 protein: CASSLRWGQTLYEQYF. The DNA of the CDR3 is TGTGCCAGCAGCTTACGGTGGGGACAGACCTTATACGAGCAGTACTTC.

This clonotype was seen a few times. V usage is TRBV9 and J usage is TRBJ2-2, with TRBD2 as a possible D gene (6 bases). Germline CDR1 SGDLS, CDR2 YYNGEE. This CDR3 contains 16 residues. The V end lost 3 bases, the J end lost 7 bases, and 19 bases lay between the germline ends. CDR3 residues: CASSARDSPGVGELFF. CDR3 DNA: TGTGCCAGCAGCGCAAGGGACTCGCCTGGGGTCGGGGAGCTGTTTTTT.

This clonotype was seen ten or more times. The chain is built from TRBV20-1 and TRBJ2-1, with 7 bases matching TRBD2. The trim removed 6 bases at V and 5 bases at J, leaving 10 bases unmatched. CDR1 is DFQATT and CDR2 is SNEGSKA in the germline V gene (reference sequence). CDR3 length: 14 residues. CDR3 amino acids: CSAPPGGRDNEQFF. CDR3 bases: TGCAGTGCCCCCCCGGGGGGACGAGACAATGAGCAGTTCTTC.

This clonotype appeared a few times. The chain combines TRBV3-1 with TRBJ2-7; 9 bases are shared with TRBD1. V lost 1 base to trimming and J lost 7 bases; unmatched junction nucleotides: 11. Germline-derived CDR1 and CDR2 are LGHDT and YNNKEL (reference sequence). The CDR3 has 16 residues. This CDR3 reads CASSQGDRAQLGEQYF. The CDR3 nucleotides read TGTGCCAGCAGCCAAGGGGACAGGGCCCAACTGGGGGAGCAGTACTTC.

This clonotype showed up just a few times. V usage is TRBV6-5 and J usage is TRBJ2-7, with TRBD1 as a possible D gene (5 bases). This CDR3 contains 12 residues. The germline gives CDR1 MNHEY, CDR2 SVGAGI. V was clipped by 6 bases and J by 2 bases, with 8 bases between them. CDR3 amino acids: CASRTETYEQYF. In DNA, the CDR3 is TGTGCCAGCAGGACAGAGACCTACGAGCAGTACTTC.

The V gene is TRBV4-1, the J gene TRBJ2-5, with TRBD2 matching over 12 bases. V shed 1 base, J shed 4 bases, and the junction held 7 bases outside the gene matches. This CDR3 has 17 amino acids. Germline V lookup: CDR1 MGHRA, CDR2 YSYEKL. The CDR3 loop is CASSQVGLAGGVETQYF. CDR3 coding DNA: TGCGCCAGCAGCCAAGTTGGGCTAGCGGGAGGGGTAGAGACCCAGTACTTC.

The chain links TRBV2 to TRBJ1-6; tentative D call: TRBD1 (5 bases). Germline CDR1 and CDR2: SNHLY and FYNNEI. The CDR3 runs to 16 residues. Deletions cut 4 bases from V and 7 bases from J, with 17 bases between. This CDR3 is CASSGTGTAENSPLHF. CDR3 nucleotides: TGTGCCAGCAGTGGAACCGGGACCGCCGAAAATTCACCCCTCCACTTT.

The gene calls are TRBV4-1 and TRBJ1-1, with D tentatively TRBD1 (5 bases). This CDR3 region has 15 residues. Germline V gene data show CDR1 as MGHRA and CDR2 as YSYEKL. The V gene lost 1 base and the J gene lost 1 base, with 10 bases spanning the gap. CDR3 region: CASSQGERGNTEAFF. In nucleotides, the CDR3 is TGCGCCAGCAGCCAAGGTGAAAGGGGGAACACTGAAGCTTTCTTT.

This clonotype was detected ten times or more. This chain uses TRBV24-1 with TRBJ2-3; 11 bases align to TRBD2. Germline CDR1 reads KGHDR; CDR2 reads SFDVKD. The CDR3 length is 15 residues. J was trimmed by 6 bases and V by 5 bases; bases with no gene match: 6. The CDR3 sequence is CATSAASGGPDTQYF. The CDR3 coding sequence is TGTGCCACCAGTGCTGCTAGCGGGGGGCCGGATACGCAGTATTTT.

The V call is TRBV20-1, the J call TRBJ1-5; D call uncertain. Germline V gene lookup returns CDR1 DFQATT and CDR2 SNEGSKA (reference sequence). The V gene lost 0 bases and the J gene lost 6 bases, with 15 bases spanning the gap. The CDR3 length is 15 residues. The CDR3 nucleotides read TGCAGTGCTAGAGATCAAGGGTTTGTGGGTCAGCCCCAGCATTTT. Translated, it gives CSARDQGFVGQPQHF.

The chain employs TRBV6-1 and TRBJ2-7; 8 positions agree with TRBD1. Germline V gives CDR1 MNHNS, CDR2 SASEGT. The CDR3 runs 14 residues. V shed 5 bases and J 5 bases; nucleotides not matched to a gene: 8. For the CDR3, the DNA is TGTGCCAGCAGTCCCAGGGGGCTTTTAAACGAGCAGTACTTC. Translating it yields CASSPRGLLNEQYF.

There are many counts of this clonotype. As DNA, the CDR3 is TGTGCCAGCAGCTGGGACTCCTACACCGGGGAGCTGTTTTTT. It specifies CASSWDSYTGELFF. The gene calls are TRBV5-6 and TRBJ2-2; D perhaps matches TRBD2 (6 bases). The CDR3 runs 14 residues. V was cut by 3 bases and J by 3 bases, with 9 bases left in between. Looked up from germline, CDR1 is SGHDT and CDR2 is YYEEEE.

A few counts support this clonotype. The rearrangement joins TRBV5-1 to TRBJ1-1; D might be TRBD1 (5 bases). The CDR3 loop spans 14 amino acids. Between the trimmed V and J ends, which lost 0 bases and 6 bases, there was a span of 12 bases. Germline CDR1 is SGHRS and CDR2 is YFSETQ. The CDR3 region is CASSLVTGTSEAFF. The CDR3 DNA is TGCGCCAGCAGCTTGGTTACAGGAACATCTGAAGCTTTCTTT.

The chain employs TRBV5-1 and TRBJ2-3, with 14 bases identical to TRBD2. The V gene end was trimmed by 3 bases and the J gene end by 6 bases; junction bases not matched to a gene: 9. The CDR3 covers 17 residues. The germline V gene has CDR1 SGHRS and CDR2 YFSETQ. DNA for the CDR3: TGCGCCAGCAGCTCCTACGGGACTAGCGGGAGTACGGATACGCAGTATTTT. Translated, it gives CASSSYGTSGSTDTQYF.

This clonotype appeared a few times. The V call is TRBV6-5, the J call TRBJ2-4; 8 positions match TRBD2. Germline assignment: CDR1 MNHEY and CDR2 SVGAGI. There are 16 residues in the CDR3. The V segment lost 2 bases and the J segment 6 bases; nucleotides outside the gene matches: 9. This CDR3 is CASSYRGRGGINIQYF. In DNA form, the CDR3 reads TGTGCCAGCAGTTACCGCGGACGCGGGGGGATAAACATTCAGTACTTC.

This chain links TRBV6-5 with TRBJ2-7; TRBD1 aligns across 8 bases. The J segment lost 6 bases and the V segment lost 4 bases, leaving 11 bases of the junction unmatched. This CDR3 is built from 15 residues. The germline V gene has CDR1 MNHEY and CDR2 SVGAGI. CDR3 coding DNA: TGTGCCAGCAGTTTAACACAGGGGGGTTTGAGCGAGCAGTACTTC. Translating it yields CASSLTQGGLSEQYF.

This clonotype was picked up a small number of times. V and J are TRBV29-1 and TRBJ1-2; 8 nucleotides align to TRBD1. Germline V gene data show CDR1 as SQVTM and CDR2 as ANQGSEA. Germline trimming cut 5 bases from V and 6 bases from J; bases unmatched to any gene: 8. This CDR3 spans 13 amino acids. CDR3 sequence: CSVRRQGIDGYTF. The CDR3 nucleotides are TGCAGCGTTCGCCGACAGGGGATCGATGGCTACACCTTC.

As to this clonotype: Since a much larger clone is just one base distant, this may be a read error. This chain connects TRBV9 to TRBJ2-3; D ambiguous. V was trimmed by 0 bases and J by 3 bases, leaving 2 bases between them. The CDR3 is 12 amino acids. Looked up from germline, CDR1 is SGDLS and CDR2 is YYNGEE. The CDR3 here is CASSVVTDTQYF. CDR3 DNA: TGTGCCAGCAGCGTAGTAACAGATACGCAGTATTTT.

The chain has TRBV6-5 and TRBJ1-2; 7 nucleotides match TRBD1. The CDR3 has 15 amino acids. V was clipped by 2 bases and J by 6 bases; unmatched bases: 9. Germline loops: CDR1 MNHEY, CDR2 SVGAGI. The CDR3: CASSYDTGARNGYTF. CDR3 sequence (DNA): TGTGCCAGCAGTTACGATACAGGGGCCCGGAATGGCTACACCTTC.

The table lists this clonotype with many counts. This chain joins TRBV20-1 and TRBJ2-2; 7 bases are a match to TRBD2. CDR3 length: 16 amino acids. The trim removed 0 bases at V and 2 bases at J, leaving 6 bases unmatched. Germline V gene sequence: CDR1 DFQATT, CDR2 SNEGSKA (reference sequence). As DNA, the CDR3 is TGCAGTGCTAGAGATGCGGCTAGCGGAAACACCGGGGAGCTGTTTTTT. It is translated as CSARDAASGNTGELFF.

This clonotype was seen a single time. V is TRBV12-5 and J is TRBJ2-1; D might be TRBD1 or TRBD2, each matching 6 bases. Trimming left V 6 bases short and J 9 bases short, with 15 bases between. CDR1 is LGHNT, CDR2 FRNRAP, per germline. The CDR3 runs 13 residues. In DNA form, the CDR3 reads TGTGCTAGTGGCCCGACCGGGGGCGGTGAGCAGTTCTTC. Protein product: CASGPTGGGEQFF.

This chain links TRBV28 with TRBJ1-4; TRBD1 agrees at 8 bases. CDR1 is MDHEN and CDR2 is SYDVKM in the germline V gene. The CDR3 covers 17 residues. Unmatched junction bases numbered 13, after V lost 3 bases and J lost 7 bases. CDR3: CASSFPRKTGAFEKLFF. The CDR3 bases are TGTGCCAGCAGTTTCCCCCGGAAGACAGGGGCCTTTGAAAAACTGTTTTTT.

V is TRBV5-6 and J is TRBJ2-2, with 9 bases identical to TRBD1. Looked up from germline, CDR1 is SGHDT and CDR2 is YYEEEE. The CDR3 totals 20 residues. V shed 2 bases and J 6 bases; nucleotides not matched to a gene: 20. In DNA, the CDR3 is TGTGCCAGCAGCTTACTATATCCCCCACAGGGGGCTATCTCGCCCGGGGAGCTGTTTTTT. Amino acid sequence: CASSLLYPPQGAISPGELFF.

The chain employs TRBV9 and TRBJ2-7, with D tentatively TRBD1 (5 bases). This CDR3 is 15 amino acids long. Looked up from germline, CDR1 is SGDLS and CDR2 is YYNGEE. With 4 bases removed from V and 5 bases from J, the gap between germline ends came to 19 bases. The CDR3 loop reads CASSPHRTTHDEQYF. The CDR3 nucleotides are TGTGCCAGCAGCCCCCACCGGACAACTCACGACGAGCAGTACTTC.